These T cell receptor beta chains were read from a single sample in a study of blood T cells in healthy people across ages. Using its own MiXCR run on the 5' RACE reads, TCRdb lists one record per CDR3 protein. The sample records roughly 900,000 distinct CDR3 sequences, approximately 49% being singletons. Source material: blood. The receptors come from a man aged 30-40 years in good health. Each CDR3 is given with its conserved first and last residue. Each record gives: V gene, clone size, J gene, D gene, CDR3 protein, CDR3 DNA. The D gene is left open where the match is weak. Clone size is not always given. Where it is, it says once, few, many or a class for expanded clones.

TRBV14	.	TRBJ1-4	.	CASSQGAGTTNEKLFF	TGTGCCAGCAGCCAAGGGGCAGGCACAACTAATGAAAAACTGTTTTTT
TRBV12-3/TRBV12-4	.	TRBJ2-5	.	CASSAGRGKETQYF	TGTGCCAGCAGCGCGGGTCGAGGAAAAGAGACCCAGTACTTC
TRBV10-3	.	TRBJ2-7	.	CAISESQPGGYEQYF	TGTGCCATCAGTGAGAGTCAACCAGGAGGCTACGAGCAGTACTTC
TRBV30	.	TRBJ2-1	TRBD1	CAWAKTGPFPYNEQFF	TGTGCCTGGGCAAAGACAGGGCCCTTCCCCTACAATGAGCAGTTCTTC
TRBV6-2/TRBV6-3	.	TRBJ1-2	.	CASSYPKGIDGYTF	TGTGCCAGCAGTTACCCTAAGGGGATCGATGGCTACACCTTC
TRBV5-5	.	TRBJ2-3	.	CASSFRVTGYTDTQYF	TGTGCCAGCAGCTTTCGCGTCACAGGCTACACAGATACGCAGTATTTT
TRBV20-1	few	TRBJ2-1	.	CSASANNNEQFF	TGCAGTGCTAGCGCTAATAACAATGAGCAGTTCTTC
TRBV9	.	TRBJ1-6	.	CASSVASDSPLHF	TGTGCCAGCAGCGTAGCGTCGGATTCACCCCTCCACTTT
TRBV11-2	.	TRBJ1-3	.	CASSLDQWQSVYSGNTIYF	TGTGCCAGCAGCTTAGATCAGTGGCAGTCCGTCTACTCTGGAAACACCATATATTTT
TRBV12-3/TRBV12-4	.	TRBJ2-7	.	CASSEDFTYEQYF	TGTGCCAGCAGTGAGGACTTTACCTACGAGCAGTACTTC
TRBV7-6	few	TRBJ1-2	.	CARVNRAKYGYTF	TGTGCCAGGGTCAACAGGGCGAAATATGGCTACACCTTC
TRBV6-1	.	TRBJ2-1	TRBD2	CASRGGGQWEQFF	TGTGCCAGCCGCGGGGGGGGCCAATGGGAGCAGTTCTTC
TRBV24-1	.	TRBJ1-5	TRBD1	CATGGGAGNQPQHF	TGTGCCACCGGAGGGGGCGCGGGCAATCAGCCCCAGCATTTT
TRBV3-1	.	TRBJ1-2	.	CASSQGQSSVGGYTF	TGTGCCAGCAGCCAAGGACAGAGCTCCGTAGGCGGCTACACCTTC
TRBV11-3	.	TRBJ2-3	TRBD2	CASSLPGLAGDTQYF	TGTGCCAGCAGCCTTCCGGGACTAGCTGGAGATACGCAGTATTTT
TRBV27	.	TRBJ1-2	.	CASSLFWGGTRGPDYGYTF	TGTGCCAGCAGTTTATTTTGGGGTGGCACGCGGGGTCCCGACTATGGCTACACCTTC
TRBV10-3	few	TRBJ2-3	.	CAISESRGSVDTQYF	TGTGCCATCAGTGAGTCGCGAGGGAGCGTAGATACGCAGTATTTT
TRBV20-1	.	TRBJ1-5	.	CSARALQANSNQPQHF	TGCAGTGCTAGAGCACTTCAGGCAAACAGCAATCAGCCCCAGCATTTT
TRBV5-5	few	TRBJ2-2	.	CASSLMGSGELFF	TGTGCCAGCAGCTTGATGGGGTCCGGGGAGCTGTTTTTT
TRBV2	.	TRBJ2-7	.	CASSVRANYEQYF	TGTGCCAGCAGTGTCAGGGCCAACTACGAGCAGTACTTC
TRBV6-2/TRBV6-3	few	TRBJ1-1	TRBD1	CAAQGARTEAFF	TGTGCTGCTCAGGGGGCTCGAACTGAAGCTTTCTTT
TRBV20-1	.	TRBJ2-5	TRBD2	CSAKLGTSKETQYF	TGCAGTGCCAAGTTGGGGACTAGTAAGGAGACCCAGTACTTC
TRBV12-3/TRBV12-4	.	TRBJ2-1	.	CASSSPTGIKKVQFF	TGTGCCAGCAGCTCCCCGACGGGTATAAAAAAGGTGCAGTTCTTC
TRBV5-1	.	TRBJ2-5	TRBD1	CASSATGAETQYF	TGCGCCAGCAGCGCCACAGGGGCGGAGACCCAGTACTTC
TRBV6-1	.	TRBJ1-4	.	CASSRSVEKLFF	TGTGCCAGCAGTAGGAGTGTAGAAAAACTGTTTTTT
TRBV5-6	.	TRBJ2-3	.	CASSLTAGTLGTDTQYF	TGTGCCAGCAGCCTGACTGCCGGGACACTCGGAACAGATACGCAGTATTTT